This passage covers 10 T cell receptor beta chains from one sample sequenced in a study of cytomegalovirus exposure and HLA in healthy donors (TCRdb year 2017). Library prep was done by the immunoSEQ multiplex PCR assay. For the multiplex PCR, a mixture combining 60 forward primers for TCR Vbeta segments and 13 reverse primers for TCR Jbeta segments was used. TCRdb re-hosts the immuneACCESS table, in-frame sequences only. Its copies lack some clones; in the studies checked, an unresolved V gene accounts for under half of them, and the cause for the rest is not known. The sample table records roughly 140,000 clones; about 80% of these occur just once. The ten most abundant clones make up around 2% of the sample. The sequenced material came from PBMCs. Receptor source: a man between 25 and 39 years old in good health and CMV-seronegative.

The chain combines TRBV4-1 with TRBJ2-2; weak D call: TRBD2 (7 bases). With 0 bases removed from V and 12 bases from J, the gap between germline ends came to 26 bases. The germline V gene has CDR1 MGHRA and CDR2 YSYEKL. The CDR3 is made up of 18 amino acids. This CDR3 reads CASSQERAIRTGGLQLFF. CDR3 bases: TGCGCCAGCAGCCAAGAACGAGCCATCAGGACGGGGGGCCTCCAGCTGTTTTTT.

This chain joins TRBV5-1 and TRBJ1-1; possible D gene TRBD1, 5 bases. Trimming took off 4 bases at V and 3 bases at J, with 16 bases between the two ends. There are 15 residues in the CDR3. Germline CDR1 SGHRS, CDR2 YFSETQ. In DNA form, the CDR3 reads TGCGCCAGCAGCATAAGGAGCGGGGCGGACACTGAAGCTTTCTTT. Translating gives CASSIRSGADTEAFF.

The table lists this clone with a few counts. This rearrangement joins TRBV2 to TRBJ1-1, with D perhaps matching TRBD1 (6 bases). V was pared by 1 base and J by 9 bases, with 12 bases between. Germline CDR1 and CDR2: SNHLY and FYNNEI. The CDR3 has 13 residues. The CDR3 DNA reads TGTGCCAGCAGTGAAGGACAGGAGAATAAAGCTTTCTTT. Amino acids: CASSEGQENKAFF. The full variable domain, its missing parts supplied by reference TRBV2 and TRBJ1-1, is EPEVTQTPSHQVTQMGQEVILRCVPISNHLYFYWYRQILGQKVEFLVSFYNNEISEKSEIFDDQFSVERPDGSNFTLKIRSTKLEDSAMYFCASSEGQENKAFFGQGTRLTVV.

The rearrangement uses TRBV5-4 and TRBJ1-1; the D gene is possibly TRBD1 (5 bases). CDR1 and CDR2 from the germline V gene are SGHNT and YYREEE (reference sequence). The CDR3 spans 14 residues. Trimming removed 3 bases at V and 5 bases at J, with 14 bases between. In nucleotides, the CDR3 is TGTGCCAGCAGCTCGTTCGGGGCGGGGACTGAAGCTTTCTTT. Residues: CASSSFGAGTEAFF.

This sequence joins TRBV12-5 and TRBJ1-2, with 9 bases matching TRBD1. The CDR3 has 15 amino acids. Germline trimming cut 5 bases from V and 6 bases from J; bases unmatched to any gene: 10. Germline V gene data show CDR1 as LGHNT and CDR2 as FRNRAP. The CDR3 is CASGTGQGPTDGYTF. CDR3 nucleotides: TGTGCTAGTGGTACCGGACAGGGGCCGACGGATGGCTACACCTTC.

The CDR3 loop reads CATRPGQGCEAFF. CDR3 bases: TGTGCCACCAGACCGGGACAGGGATGTGAAGCTTTCTTT. The V gene is TRBV19, the J gene TRBJ1-1; 9 nucleotides align to TRBD1. The CDR3 runs 13 residues. V lost 10 bases, J lost 7 bases, and 10 bases stayed unmatched. CDR1 is LNHDA, CDR2 SQIVND, per germline (reference sequence).

The CDR3 DNA sequence: TGTGCCACCAGCAGCACAAAGGAGACAGGGGGCGAGAACACTGAAGCTTTCTTT. As protein: CATSSTKETGGENTEAFF. This chain connects TRBV15 to TRBJ1-1, with 10 positions matching TRBD1. V shed 3 bases and J 1 base; nucleotides not matched to a gene: 11. The CDR3 consists of 18 residues. CDR1 is LNHNV, CDR2 YYDKDF, per germline (reference sequence).

The chain employs TRBV5-4 and TRBJ2-7; the D gene is possibly TRBD2 (6 bases). Germline V gives CDR1 SGHNT, CDR2 YYREEE (reference sequence). The CDR3 is 13 amino acids. The ends were cut back, 5 bases at V and 1 base at J, with 10 bases in the middle. Written as DNA, the CDR3 is TGTGCCAGCAGGGCTAGCGAGTCCTACGAGCAGTACTTC. This gives the protein CASRASESYEQYF. The variable domain in full, with the rest retrieved from reference TRBV5-4 and TRBJ2-7, is ETGVTQSPTHLIKTRGQQVTLRCSSQSGHNTVSWYQQALGQGPQFIFQYYREEENGRGNFPPRFSGLQFPNYSSELNVNALELDDSALYLCASRASESYEQYFGPGTRLTVT.

V usage is TRBV28 and J usage is TRBJ1-4; TRBD1 is a possible D gene (5 bases). Germline V CDR1 and CDR2: MDHEN, SYDVKM. This CDR3 is 12 amino acids long. The germline V and J ends were trimmed by 7 bases and 10 bases, with 13 bases remaining between them. The DNA for the CDR3 is TGTGCCAGCACGGGGGATTCGGTAAAACTGTTTTTT. Residues: CASTGDSVKLFF.

V is TRBV5-1 and J is TRBJ2-7; 9 bases are a match to TRBD1. J was trimmed by 6 bases and V by 2 bases; bases with no gene match: 12. CDR3 size: 16 residues. Germline CDR1 and CDR2: SGHRS and YFSETQ. In DNA form, the CDR3 reads TGCGCCAGCAGCTTCGGAACCGGGACAGGGAGTGGCGAGCAGTACTTC. The encoded protein is CASSFGTGTGSGEQYF.